Detailed here is one T cell receptor (beta chain). Its matching antigen is unknown. V was shortened by 3 bases and J by 1 base, with 13 bases between the two germline ends. The germline V gene has CDR1 MNHNS and CDR2 SASEGT. CDR3 size: 17 residues. The data are from a study of T cell repertoires in cytomegalovirus infection. Study background: HLA-B-restricted CMV epitopes that are well studied, plus recently identified HLA-C-restricted ones, were used by the study. Shared public TCR beta signatures pointed to both CMV infection and a matching HLA type. Study-wide findings and caveats: Across the ex vivo response, the dominant clonotypes were HLA-C-restricted CMV-specific TCR beta clonotypes. Accumulated public TCR beta family frequency recognized individuals carrying CMV together with the relevant HLA.

TCRdb ran MiXCR on the reads and lists one entry per CDR3 protein. This sample has 300,000 to 400,000 distinct CDR3 sequences, with almost 30% found just once. The clonotype originates from a human donor in good health (CMV status not recorded). Some clones in this sample may be carry-over from other donors' samples. J is TRBJ2-6 and V is TRBV6-1; perhaps TRBD2 as D (6 bases). This specimen was cultured PBMCs, taken from culture after CMV antigen stimulation. This CDR3 reads CASSDGGLGSGANVLTF. DNA for the CDR3: TGTGCCAGCAGTGACGGGGGTTTGGGGTCTGGGGCCAACGTCCTGACTTTC.